A selection of T cell receptor beta chains follows, all from one sample in a study of T cells in Graves' hyperthyroidism and ophthalmopathy. TCRdb reprocessed the multiplex PCR reads with MiXCR, giving one entry per CDR3 protein. The sample contains hundreds of thousands of distinct CDR3 sequences, 30% to 40% of which appear only once. The sample was blood. Receptors were obtained from a woman aged 40 to 49 with Graves' hyperthyroidism. Both conserved end residues are part of each CDR3. The order of the fields is J gene, V gene, clone size, D gene, CDR3 length, CDR3 DNA, CDR3 protein. The D gene is left open where the match is weak. Some rows have no size entry. The others give once, few or many, or a class for an expanded clone.

TRBJ1-2 | TRBV9 | many | TRBD1 | 14 | TGTGCCAGCAGCGCCCGACAGGGCTCGAGGGGCTACACCTTC | CASSARQGSRGYTF
TRBJ2-7 | TRBV12-3/TRBV12-4 | - | TRBD2 | 19 | TGTGCCAGCAGTTTTTTCGGGGATTTAGGCGGGAGAACTTACTACGAGCAGTACTTC | CASSFFGDLGGRTYYEQYF
TRBJ1-5 | TRBV15 | many | - | 15 | TGTGCCACCAGCAGAGTCCTGGGAGGCGGTCAGCCCCAGCATTTT | CATSRVLGGGQPQHF
TRBJ1-6 | TRBV14 | - | - | 18 | TGTGCCAGCAGTTCCCCCCCACACGGAGCCTCCTATAATTCACCCCTCCACTTT | CASSSPPHGASYNSPLHF
TRBJ2-2 | TRBV10-3 | many | - | 14 | TGTGCCATCAGTCTCAGGGGTTTCACCGGGGAGCTGTTTTTT | CAISLRGFTGELFF
TRBJ2-5 | TRBV7-7 | - | TRBD1 | 14 | TGTGCTAGCAGCCCGACACGACAGGGCGAGACCCAGTACTTC | CASSPTRQGETQYF
TRBJ2-7 | TRBV7-2 | many | TRBD1 | 14 | TGTGCCAGCAGAACCGGGACAGGGTCCTACGAGCAGTACTTC | CASRTGTGSYEQYF
TRBJ1-1 | TRBV2 | many | - | 14 | TGTGCCAGCAGTCTTGACAACCCTTTGGGAGAAGCTTTCTTT | CASSLDNPLGEAFF
TRBJ1-1 | TRBV2 | once | - | 15 | TGTGCCAGCAGCCAAACGTACAGAATGAACACTGAAGCTTTCTTT | CASSQTYRMNTEAFF
TRBJ1-5 | TRBV29-1 | many | - | 13 | TGCAGCGTTGTAAAAGGAGATTATCAGCCCCAGCATTTT | CSVVKGDYQPQHF
TRBJ2-5 | TRBV29-1 | - | TRBD1 | 12 | TGCAGCGTCGGACAGGGGGAGAAGACCCAGCACTTC | CSVGQGEKTQHF
TRBJ2-5 | TRBV29-1 | - | - | 11 | TGCAGCGTTAGACAGCGGGAGACCCAGTACTTC | CSVRQRETQYF
TRBJ1-1 | TRBV27 | few | - | 14 | TGTGCCAGCAGTTTAGCAGGGTCCCACACTGAAGCTTTCTTT | CASSLAGSHTEAFF
TRBJ2-7 | TRBV6-4 | - | - | 14 | TGTGCCAGCAGTGTCGAGGAGGGGTCCTACGAGCAGTACTTC | CASSVEEGSYEQYF
TRBJ2-6 | TRBV4-3 | many | TRBD1 | 17 | TGCGCCAGCAGCGTACAGGGGCCCTTTTCTGGGGCCAACGTCCTGACTTTC | CASSVQGPFSGANVLTF
TRBJ1-5 | TRBV2 | many | - | 13 | TGTGCCAGCAGTGATTTCGTGAATCAGCCCCAGCATTTT | CASSDFVNQPQHF
TRBJ1-2 | TRBV27 | few | - | 14 | TGTGCCAGCAGTCCCCCGGGACGGTACTATGGCTACACCTTC | CASSPPGRYYGYTF
TRBJ2-7 | TRBV6-5 | many | TRBD2 | 15 | TGTGCCAGCAGTGCCACGCAGCGGGGGCTCTACGAGCAGTACTTC | CASSATQRGLYEQYF
TRBJ1-1 | TRBV15 | many | - | 12 | TGTGCCACCAGCAGAGAGGACACTGAAGCTTTCTTT | CATSREDTEAFF
TRBJ1-2 | TRBV4-3 | - | - | 17 | TGCGCCAGCAGCCAAGATAAGCATTCCGATATTAACTATGGCTACACCTTC | CASSQDKHSDINYGYTF
TRBJ1-6 | TRBV12-3/TRBV12-4 | many | - | 15 | TGTGCCAGCAGTTTGACAGTACTCTATAATTCACCCCTCCACTTT | CASSLTVLYNSPLHF
TRBJ1-1 | TRBV5-1 | - | - | 14 | TGCGCCAGCAGCCCGATCGGGTCGGCGGGGGAAGCTTTCTTT | CASSPIGSAGEAFF
TRBJ1-1 | TRBV5-4 | - | - | 17 | TGTGCCAGCCGGGCGGCGCGGCAGGGAACAATGAATACTGAAACTTTCTTT | CASRAARQGTMNTETFF
TRBJ1-2 | TRBV7-2 | many | TRBD1 | 15 | TGTGCCAGCAGCTGGGACAGGCCCCAGTACTATGGCTACACCTTC | CASSWDRPQYYGYTF
TRBJ1-2 | TRBV29-1 | many | - | 13 | TGCAGCGTTGAAAATTCAGCAACTTATGGCTACACCTTC | CSVENSATYGYTF
TRBJ2-3 | TRBV2 | few | TRBD1 | 15 | TGTGCCAGCAGCCCCAGACAGGGGAGCACAGATACGCAGTATTTT | CASSPRQGSTDTQYF
TRBJ2-6 | TRBV2 | many | TRBD1 | 16 | TGTGCCAGCAGGGACAGGGGTAACTCTGGGGCCAACGTCCTGACTTTC | CASRDRGNSGANVLTF
TRBJ1-4 | TRBV5-1 | few | TRBD1 | 15 | TGCGCCAGCAGCTTGGCGGACAGGGGAGGAGAAAAACTGTTTTTT | CASSLADRGGEKLFF
TRBJ1-4 | TRBV12-3/TRBV12-4 | once | - | 13 | TGTGCCAGCAGAGCGGGAGGATTTGAAAAACTGTTTTTT | CASRAGGFEKLFF
TRBJ2-7 | TRBV7-9 | many | TRBD1 | 14 | TGTGCCAGCAGGGGATGGCAGGGGGCTTGTGAGCAGTACTTC | CASRGWQGACEQYF
TRBJ1-2 | TRBV10-3 | many | - | 13 | TGTGCCACCGGGGGCGCTGGGAACTATGGCTACACCTTC | CATGGAGNYGYTF
TRBJ1-4 | TRBV20-1 | few | TRBD1 | 15 | TGCAGTGCTAGAGATCCGGGACAGTTTAATGAAAAACTGTTTTTT | CSARDPGQFNEKLFF
TRBJ2-7 | TRBV7-9 | many | - | 12 | TGTGCCAGCAGCGGGGGGGGGCACGAGCAGTACTTC | CASSGGGHEQYF
TRBJ2-5 | TRBV20-1 | many | - | 13 | TGCAGTGCTAGGCGGCGGGACCAAGAGACCCAGTACTTC | CSARRRDQETQYF
TRBJ2-2 | TRBV7-9 | many | - | 12 | TGTGCCAGCACCCTGGGACCCGGGGAGCTGTTTTTT | CASTLGPGELFF
TRBJ1-2 | TRBV27 | few | - | 13 | TGTGCCAGCAGTTCCCGCCAGGGGTGGGGCTACACCTTC | CASSSRQGWGYTF
TRBJ1-2 | TRBV12-5 | - | - | 16 | TGTGCTAGTGGTTTGGTCCCCCTCCGCCGGGGCTATGGCTACACCTTC | CASGLVPLRRGYGYTF
TRBJ1-1 | TRBV6-4 | many | - | 14 | TGTGCCAGCAGTCCTTACAGGTTTTCGGCTGAAGCTTTCTTT | CASSPYRFSAEAFF
TRBJ2-7 | TRBV27 | - | TRBD2 | 15 | TGTGCCAGCGGATCCCGGGGAGGGAAGGGGTACGAGCAGTACTTC | CASGSRGGKGYEQYF
TRBJ1-2 | TRBV4-1 | few | - | 15 | TGCGCCAGCAGCCAACCCCTGCAGACGAACTATGGCTACACCTTC | CASSQPLQTNYGYTF
TRBJ2-2 | TRBV29-1 | - | - | 9 | TGCAGCGTCGATGGGGAGCTGTTTTTT | CSVDGELFF
TRBJ2-2 | TRBV5-4 | few | TRBD2 | 14 | TGTGCCAGCAGCTTGGCTAGCGGGAGTTGGGAGCTGTTTTTT | CASSLASGSWELFF
TRBJ2-2 | TRBV6-5 | - | - | 16 | TGTGCCAGCAGTCTCGGACGGGATGGCTACACCGGGGAGCTCTTTTTT | CASSLGRDGYTGELFF
TRBJ1-2 | TRBV5-1 | few | TRBD1 | 15 | TGCGCCAGCAGCGAAGCAGACAGGGTTGACTATGGCTACACCTTC | CASSEADRVDYGYTF
TRBJ2-5 | TRBV19 | many | TRBD1 | 15 | TGTGCCAGTAGTATCCGGGGACAGATACAAGAGACCCAGTACTTC | CASSIRGQIQETQYF
TRBJ1-5 | TRBV7-2 | - | - | 16 | TGTGCCAGCAGCTTAGGGGCAGGGACTGGGTATCAGCCCCAGCATTTT | CASSLGAGTGYQPQHF
TRBJ2-5 | TRBV29-1 | many | - | 12 | TGCAGCGTTGATCACGGCCAAGAGACCCAGTACTTC | CSVDHGQETQYF
TRBJ1-1 | TRBV10-1 | many | TRBD1 | 14 | TGCGCCAGCTCCGAGGGACAGGGGGCAGCTGAAGCTTTCTTT | CASSEGQGAAEAFF
TRBJ2-3 | TRBV7-2 | - | - | 15 | TGTGCCAGCAGCTTTGCGGACAGACCCAGGAATACGCAGTATTTT | CASSFADRPRNTQYF
TRBJ1-1 | TRBV29-1 | - | TRBD1 | 12 | TGCAGCGGGGGACAGGGGATCGCTGAAGCTTTCTTT | CSGGQGIAEAFF
TRBJ2-2 | TRBV2 | many | - | 13 | TGTGCCAGCAGTCGACTAACGTCAGTGGAGCTGTTTTTT | CASSRLTSVELFF
TRBJ2-7 | TRBV10-2 | once | - | 14 | TGCGCCAGCAGCTTGACGACTACAGGGCGCGAGCAGTACTTC | CASSLTTTGREQYF
TRBJ2-2 | TRBV5-1 | - | TRBD1 | 16 | TGCGCCAGCAGCTTCTCCGGGACAGCGAACACCGGGGAGCTGTTTTTT | CASSFSGTANTGELFF
TRBJ1-4 | TRBV14 | many | - | 13 | TGTGCCAGCAGCCAAGGGCTCAGTGAAAAACTGTTTTTT | CASSQGLSEKLFF
TRBJ2-7 | TRBV6-5 | many | - | 13 | TGTGCCAGCGAGGGACATCCCTCCTACGAGCAGTACTTC | CASEGHPSYEQYF
TRBJ2-1 | TRBV7-3 | - | - | 14 | TGTGCCAGCAGTCAGTCCGGGACGATCAATGAGCAGTTCTTC | CASSQSGTINEQFF
TRBJ1-2 | TRBV20-1 | - | TRBD1 | 13 | TGCAGTGCCCGTGCCGGGACAGGGTTTGGCTACACCTTC | CSARAGTGFGYTF
TRBJ2-5 | TRBV12-3/TRBV12-4 | - | - | 14 | TGTGCCAGCAGTTACGTCGGGTGGCAAGAGACCCAGTACTTC | CASSYVGWQETQYF
TRBJ2-7 | TRBV7-2 | - | TRBD2 | 15 | TGTGCCAGCAGCTTAGCGGGAGGGAGCTACAATGAGCAGTACTTC | CASSLAGGSYNEQYF
TRBJ1-2 | TRBV7-2 | many | - | 14 | TGTGCCAGCAGTCAGCGCACAGGGACTTATGGCTACACCTTC | CASSQRTGTYGYTF